Following are 14 T cell receptor beta chains from one sample sequenced in a study of T cell responses to AZD1222 COVID-19 vaccine. Assay used: immunoSEQ multiplex PCR; TCRdb lists only in-frame clones, some missing. The sample holds about 120,000 clones, 92% seen once. The sample in question was peripheral blood, obtained on day 0 of AZD1222 vaccination. These receptors originate from an adult in good health.

The V call is TRBV5-6, the J call TRBJ1-3, with 7 bases matching TRBD1. The junction had 7 bases not matched to a gene; V was cut back by 4 bases and J by 3 bases. CDR3 length: 15 amino acids. Per germline, CDR1 SGHDT and CDR2 YYEEEE. CDR3 sequence: CASSLTDRVGNTIYF. The CDR3 DNA reads as TGTGCCAGCAGCCTTACTGACAGGGTTGGAAACACCATATATTTT.

The chain is built from TRBV18 and TRBJ1-2; possible D gene TRBD1, 6 bases. CDR1 and CDR2 from the germline V gene are KGHSH and LQKENI. This CDR3 is built from 13 residues. Trimming took off 3 bases at V and 3 bases at J, with 8 bases between the two ends. The CDR3, as DNA: TGTGCCAGCTCACCCCGACAGGACTATGGCTACACCTTC. Its translation: CASSPRQDYGYTF.

The chain has TRBV6-2 or TRBV6-3 and TRBJ1-1; D is unresolved. Trimming left V 5 bases short and J 4 bases short, with 17 bases between. Germline CDR1 is MNHEY and CDR2 is SVGEGT. The CDR3 runs 15 residues. The CDR3 spells CASSRKASPATEAFF. Written as DNA, the CDR3 is TGTGCCAGCAGTAGGAAGGCGAGCCCTGCCACTGAAGCTTTCTTT.

The CDR3 region is CASSRRTPQETQYF. DNA for the CDR3: TGTGCCAGCAGCCGCCGGACGCCGCAAGAGACCCAGTACTTC. The chain uses TRBV3-1 (or the pseudogene TRBV3-2) and TRBJ2-5; D ambiguous. The germline V gene has CDR1 LGHDT and CDR2 YNNKEL (reference sequence). Trimming cost V 4 bases and J 2 bases, with 11 bases left between them. The CDR3 extends over 14 amino acids.

The chain combines TRBV9 with TRBJ2-1, with 8 positions matching TRBD1. Germline lookup yields CDR1 SGDLS and CDR2 YYNGEE. The CDR3 spans 17 residues. The J segment lost 2 bases and the V segment lost 0 bases, leaving 7 bases of the junction unmatched. CDR3 sequence reads: CASSVGDPGGTYNEQFF. The CDR3 DNA sequence: TGTGCCAGCAGCGTAGGGGATCCAGGGGGCACCTACAATGAGCAGTTCTTC. Using reference TRBV9 and TRBJ2-1 for the parts outside the CDR3, the full variable domain is DSGVTQTPKHLITATGQRVTLRCSPRSGDLSVYWYQQSLDQGLQFLIQYYNGEERAKGNILERFSAQQFPDLHSELNLSSLELGDSALYFCASSVGDPGGTYNEQFFGPGTRLTVL.

V is TRBV6-1 and J is TRBJ2-7; either TRBD1 or TRBD2 may supply D (7 bases each). Trimming removed 1 base at V and 4 bases at J, with 14 bases between. Germline loops: CDR1 MNHNS, CDR2 SASEGT. The CDR3 is made up of 15 amino acids. CDR3 nucleotide sequence: TGTGCCAGCAGTGAAGGACAGGGAGGGGTGTACGAGCAGTACTTC. Encoded protein: CASSEGQGGVYEQYF.

V gene TRBV19 combines with J gene TRBJ1-1; 7 nucleotides agree with TRBD1. Germline trimming cut 6 bases from V and 1 base from J; bases unmatched to any gene: 2. Germline lookup yields CDR1 LNHDA and CDR2 SQIVND (reference sequence). The length of the CDR3 is 13 residues. CDR3 region: CASRGGENTEAFF. The CDR3 DNA reads TGTGCCAGTAGAGGGGGCGAGAACACTGAAGCTTTCTTT.

This clone was counted once. The gene calls are TRBV6-5 and TRBJ1-1; D is unresolved. This CDR3 spans 15 amino acids. Germline CDR1 and CDR2: MNHEY and SVGAGI. V lost 2 bases and J 3 bases, leaving 13 bases between the germline ends. CDR3 nucleotides: TGTGCCAGCAGTTACAAGGGAGCGGGGTACACTGAAGCTTTCTTT. Translation gives CASSYKGAGYTEAFF.

The V call is TRBV5-5, the J call TRBJ2-3; 9 bases line up with TRBD2. The germline gives CDR1 SGHKS, CDR2 YYEKEE (reference sequence). The J segment lost 6 bases and the V segment lost 0 bases, leaving 2 bases of the junction unmatched. This CDR3 comprises 14 residues. The CDR3 nucleotides read TGTGCCAGCAGCTTGGTAGCGGGAGAGGATACGCAGTATTTT. This translates into CASSLVAGEDTQYF.

This chain connects TRBV6-5 to TRBJ2-7, with D perhaps matching TRBD1 or TRBD2 (5 bases each). Germline V gene data show CDR1 as MNHEY and CDR2 as SVGAGI. The CDR3 has 14 amino acids. V lost 8 bases, J lost 2 bases, and 16 bases lay in between. For the CDR3, the DNA is TGTGCCAGCGCAACGTGGGACGGCACCTACGAGCAGTACTTC. This encodes CASATWDGTYEQYF.

The V call is TRBV11-2, the J call TRBJ1-2; D gene unclear. Trimming stripped 1 base from V and 10 bases from J, with 10 bases between. CDR1 is SGHAT and CDR2 is FQNNGV in the germline V gene. There are 12 residues in the CDR3. The CDR3, as DNA: TGTGCCAGCAGCTTAGGGGCAGAATCCTACACCTTC. Protein product: CASSLGAESYTF.

The rearrangement links TRBV21-1 to TRBJ1-2. TRBV21-1 is annotated as a pseudogene. CDR3 length: 13 residues. The CDR3 is CASSKANNYGYTF. The CDR3 DNA sequence: TGTGCCAGCAGCAAAGCGAATAACTATGGCTACACCTTC.

This chain connects TRBV3-1 (or the pseudogene TRBV3-2) to TRBJ1-1; D not resolved. CDR1 and CDR2 (germline): LGHDT, YNNKEL (reference sequence). The CDR3 sequence is 13 residues long. V was trimmed by 4 bases and J by 4 bases, leaving 10 bases between them. In nucleotides, the CDR3 is TGTGCCAGCAGCCGGGTAGAGGGCACTGAAGCTTTCTTT. Protein product: CASSRVEGTEAFF.

The rearrangement uses TRBV6-5 and TRBJ2-7, with D possibly being TRBD2 (5 bases). V was shortened by 6 bases and J by 4 bases, with 16 bases between the two germline ends. CDR1 and CDR2 (germline): MNHEY, SVGAGI. This CDR3 has 14 residues. The CDR3 DNA reads as TGTGCCAGCAGAAGGGAGAGAAAACCTTACGAGCAGTACTTC. As protein: CASRRERKPYEQYF.